The rows below give T cell receptor beta chains drawn from one sample of a study of Ad26.COV2.S vaccination and SARS-CoV-2 variants. Clones were read by immunoSEQ multiplex PCR, and TCRdb kept only the in-frame ones, dropping some. The table records roughly 240,000 clones, roughly 90% of them present only once. The material sequenced was peripheral blood, taken in a trial of Ad26.COV2.S vaccine versus placebo. The receptor set was obtained from a person between 18 and 65 years old who received the Ad26.COV2.S COVID-19 vaccine or a placebo. Both conserved end residues are part of each CDR3. A D gene is named only where the DNA matches it firmly. A row's size may be missing; if present it is once, few, many or a size class.

>TRBJ2-3|TRBV5-4|NA|NA
TGTGCCAGCAGCCGTTACGACGGTAGCGATACGCAGTATTTT
CASSRYDGSDTQYF
>TRBJ2-7|TRBV4-2|few|NA
TGTGCCAGCAGCCAAGAGGCCCGGGGGGCCCCCTCCGAGCAGTACTTC
CASSQEARGAPSEQYF
>TRBJ2-3|TRBV4-1|NA|NA
TGCGCCAGCAGCCAAGATCTACAGGGAGATACGCAGTATTTT
CASSQDLQGDTQYF
>TRBJ2-1|TRBV7-2|NA|NA
TGTGCCAGCAGCTTAGCACCCACAGGAGGTGAGCAGTTCTTC
CASSLAPTGGEQFF
>TRBJ2-5|TRBV5-1|few|TRBD2
TGCGCCAGCAGCTTGGAGGAAGGACTAGCGCCAGGAGAGACCCAGTACTTC
CASSLEEGLAPGETQYF
>TRBJ2-4|TRBV5-1|NA|TRBD2
TGCGCCAGCAGCCAGGGACTAGCGGAGGCCAAAAACATTCAGTACTTC
CASSQGLAEAKNIQYF
>TRBJ2-7|TRBV28|NA|NA
TGTGCCAGCAGTTTAAAACCTAACCACGAGCAGTACTTC
CASSLKPNHEQYF
>TRBJ2-7|TRBV3-1/TRBV3-2|NA|NA
TGTGCCAGCAGCCAAGGGACGGGAGCCTACGAGCAGTACTTC
CASSQGTGAYEQYF
>TRBJ2-1|TRBV14|NA|NA
TGTGCCAGCAGTCGCTACAATGAGCAGTTCTTC
CASSRYNEQFF
>TRBJ1-2|TRBV6-2/TRBV6-3|NA|NA
TGTGCCAGCAGTGACCCCGGGACGGCGTCATATGGCTACACCTTC
CASSDPGTASYGYTF
>TRBJ2-2|TRBV14|once|TRBD1
TGTGCCAGCAGCCAAGTATGGACAGGGGGCACCGGGGAGCTGTTTTTT
CASSQVWTGGTGELFF
>TRBJ2-3|TRBV28|NA|NA
TGTGCCAGCAGTTCGTTGGCACGAAGCACAGATACGCAGTATTTT
CASSSLARSTDTQYF
>TRBJ2-1|TRBV6-5|NA|TRBD2
TGTGCCAGCAACCGGGAGGGAGGTGAGCAGTTCTTC
CASNREGGEQFF
>TRBJ2-7|TRBV24-1|NA|NA
TGTGCCACCATCTCGGAGGGCTACGAGCAGTACTTC
CATISEGYEQYF
>TRBJ1-4|TRBV30|once|TRBD1
TGTGCCTGGAGTGTACTAGGGACAGATGATGAAAAACTGTTTTTT
CAWSVLGTDDEKLFF
>TRBJ1-2|TRBV7-2|NA|NA
TGTGCCAGCAGCTTATTAAGCAGCGGTCCGACAGTCACTAACTATGGCTACACCTTC
CASSLLSSGPTVTNYGYTF
>TRBJ1-1|TRBV12-3/TRBV12-4|NA|NA
TGTGCCAGCAGTCCAACCACGAACACTGAAGCTTTCTTT
CASSPTTNTEAFF
>TRBJ1-4|TRBV2|NA|NA
TGTGCCAGCATCCCGGACAGAGCAACTAATGAAAAACTGTTTTTT
CASIPDRATNEKLFF
>TRBJ2-1|TRBV19|few|TRBD1
TGTGCCAGTAGTCCACGACAGGGCAGGAACAATGAGCAGTTCTTC
CASSPRQGRNNEQFF
>TRBJ2-7|TRBV10-3|NA|TRBD2
TGTGCCATCACCCAAGGGACTAGCGGCTACTACGAGCAGTACTTC
CAITQGTSGYYEQYF
>TRBJ2-7|TRBV29-1|NA|NA
TGCAGCGTTGTGGGGGTAGACTCCTACGAGCAGTACTTC
CSVVGVDSYEQYF
>TRBJ2-1|TRBV19|NA|TRBD2
TGTGCCAGTAGTTGGTCTAGCGGGAGGGCCGAGAATGAGCAGTTCTTC
CASSWSSGRAENEQFF
>TRBJ2-1|TRBV4-1|NA|TRBD2
TGCGCCAGCAGCCAAGATGCTAGCGGGAGAAGTGAGCAGTTCTTC
CASSQDASGRSEQFF
>TRBJ2-6|TRBV24-1|NA|NA
TGTGCCACCAGTGATGTTACAGGTGAAGGGGCCAACGTCCTGACTTTC
CATSDVTGEGANVLTF
>TRBJ1-5|TRBV15|NA|NA
TGTGCCACCAGCAGAGATGTGGGGGCCCCAATCCAGCCCCAGCATTTT
CATSRDVGAPIQPQHF
>TRBJ1-5|TRBV6-6|NA|NA
TGTGCCAGCAGTGTCCGGGGCAATCAGCCCCAGCATTTT
CASSVRGNQPQHF
>TRBJ2-7|TRBV10-1|NA|NA
TGCGCCAGCAGTGAGGCCGGGACGGGGCAAAGGGAGCAGTACTTC
CASSEAGTGQREQYF
>TRBJ2-1|TRBV3-1/TRBV3-2|NA|NA
TGTGCCAGCAGCCAATCAAGGGGACTGAGCTCCTACAATGAGCAGTTCTTC
CASSQSRGLSSYNEQFF
>TRBJ1-4|TRBV5-5|NA|NA
TGTGCCAGCAGCTCGCCGGGCCAGGTTGAAAAACTGTTTTTT
CASSSPGQVEKLFF